This TCR beta chain was retrieved from a study of T-cell memory formation after mild COVID-19. Study-wide context: Clustering of TCRs was largely donor specific.

This clonotype was detected many times. Its antigen is not known. V dropped 5 bases and J dropped 2 bases, with 13 bases sitting between them. Per germline, CDR1 SGHVS and CDR2 FQNEAQ. The CDR3 spans 14 residues. Via MiXCR, TCRdb re-called the 5' RACE reads, giving one row per CDR3 protein. The data contain under 450,000 distinct CDR3 sequences, around a quarter of them seen just once; the ten biggest clones take up around 14%. Study-level points and caveats: Shrinking CD4+ clones resided mostly in CM and EM, and CD8+ ones in EMRA. Pre-infection memory held some responding clones, suggesting pre-existing cross-reactive T cells responded. Clones contracting day 15 to 85 were balanced CD4/CD8; later expanders leaned CD4+.

The source of this sequence is an adult woman who had mild COVID-19 (a few samples of this study predate the infection). Cell type and time point are not known. This chain uses TRBV7-8 with TRBJ2-7; the D gene is possibly TRBD1 (6 bases). Sequenced input: PBMCs or a T cell subset sorted from them (not recorded which). The DNA of the CDR3 is TGTGCCAGCAGCCCACAGGGCGGACCCTACGAGCAGTACTTC. This translates into CASSPQGGPYEQYF.